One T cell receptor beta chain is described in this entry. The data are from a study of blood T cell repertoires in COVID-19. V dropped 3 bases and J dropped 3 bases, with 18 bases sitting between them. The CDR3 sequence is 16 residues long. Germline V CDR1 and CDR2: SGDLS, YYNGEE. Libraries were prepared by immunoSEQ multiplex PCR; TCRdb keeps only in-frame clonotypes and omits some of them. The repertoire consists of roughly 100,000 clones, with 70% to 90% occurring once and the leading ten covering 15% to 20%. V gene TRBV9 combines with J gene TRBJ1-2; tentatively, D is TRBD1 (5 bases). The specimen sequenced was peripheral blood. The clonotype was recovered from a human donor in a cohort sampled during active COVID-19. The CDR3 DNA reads TGTGCCAGCAGCGACTCGGGGGGAAGACAAGACTATGGCTACACCTTC. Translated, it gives CASSDSGGRQDYGYTF.